These T cell receptor beta chains were read from a single sample in a study of breast tumors, draining lymph nodes, adjacent tissues. TCRdb independently ran MiXCR on the multiplex PCR reads; one entry per CDR3 protein. There are fewer than 90,000 distinct CDR3 sequences in the sample; more than 25% occur only once, and roughly 8.1% lies in the top ten. The specimen sequenced was axillary lymph node tissue. These receptors were collected from a female donor with breast cancer. Some clones in this sample may be carry-over from other donors' samples. The CDR3 runs from the conserved cysteine through the conserved F or W. A D gene is named only where the DNA matches it firmly. Clone size is given for some rows only: seen once, a few or many times, or a class if the clone is expanded.

d_gene: TRBD1
len: 14
abundance: many
j_gene: TRBJ2-7
v_gene: TRBV7-2
CDR3nt: TGTGCCAGCAGCCAGGGGGTAGCGCCTTACGAGCAGTACTTC
CDR3aa: CASSQGVAPYEQYF

d_gene: .
len: 13
abundance: many
j_gene: TRBJ1-5
v_gene: TRBV30
CDR3nt: TGTGCCTGGGCCCGACAGCCAAATCAGCCCCAGCATTTT
CDR3aa: CAWARQPNQPQHF

d_gene: .
len: 15
abundance: .
j_gene: TRBJ1-6
v_gene: TRBV7-3
CDR3nt: TGTGCCAGCAGCTTAGAAGCAGTCCCTCGGTCACCCCTCCACTTT
CDR3aa: CASSLEAVPRSPLHF

d_gene: .
len: 14
abundance: many
j_gene: TRBJ2-5
v_gene: TRBV11-3
CDR3nt: TGTGCCAGCAGTTTAGGGGGAGCGCAAGAGACCCAGTACTTC
CDR3aa: CASSLGGAQETQYF

d_gene: .
len: 17
abundance: many
j_gene: TRBJ1-3
v_gene: TRBV28
CDR3nt: TGTGCCAGCAGTTCCATCTCTGACGGCCACTCTGGAAACACCATATATTTT
CDR3aa: CASSSISDGHSGNTIYF

d_gene: .
len: 17
abundance: many
j_gene: TRBJ1-3
v_gene: TRBV6-1
CDR3nt: TGTGCCAGCAGTGAAGCCTTCTTAGCGGGATCTGGAAACACCATATATTTT
CDR3aa: CASSEAFLAGSGNTIYF

d_gene: TRBD1
len: 15
abundance: many
j_gene: TRBJ2-3
v_gene: TRBV24-1
CDR3nt: TGTGCCACCAGTGGTTCAGGACAGGTGTCCGATACGCAGTATTTT
CDR3aa: CATSGSGQVSDTQYF

d_gene: TRBD2
len: 15
abundance: few
j_gene: TRBJ2-4
v_gene: TRBV6-2/TRBV6-3
CDR3nt: TGTGCCAGCAGTTACCATACGGGAGGGCCCAACATTCAGTACTTC
CDR3aa: CASSYHTGGPNIQYF

d_gene: .
len: 14
abundance: .
j_gene: TRBJ2-7
v_gene: TRBV9
CDR3nt: TGTGCCAGCAGCGTAGTTGCGAACTCCTACGAGCAGTCCTTC
CDR3aa: CASSVVANSYEQSF

d_gene: .
len: 15
abundance: .
j_gene: TRBJ2-5
v_gene: TRBV29-1
CDR3nt: TGCAGCGTTGAAGACGGCGGACTCAGCCAAGAGACCCAGTACTTC
CDR3aa: CSVEDGGLSQETQYF

d_gene: .
len: 15
abundance: many
j_gene: TRBJ1-6
v_gene: TRBV12-3/TRBV12-4
CDR3nt: TGTGCCAGCAGTCCCTCGCGGGCCGGTGGGTCACCCCTCCACTTT
CDR3aa: CASSPSRAGGSPLHF

d_gene: .
len: 16
abundance: .
j_gene: TRBJ1-3
v_gene: TRBV2
CDR3nt: TGTGCCAGCAGCCCCCCAGGGTCGAGCTCTGGAAACACCATACATTTT
CDR3aa: CASSPPGSSSGNTIHF

d_gene: TRBD2
len: 19
abundance: .
j_gene: TRBJ2-1
v_gene: TRBV27
CDR3nt: TGTGCCAGCAGTTTATCTGGACTAGCAGGAACGGGCCGCGGGGATGAGCAGTTCTTC
CDR3aa: CASSLSGLAGTGRGDEQFF

d_gene: TRBD2
len: 17
abundance: .
j_gene: TRBJ2-1
v_gene: TRBV30
CDR3nt: TGTGCCTGGACCAACGGGGCTAGCGGGAGAACCGGCAATGAGCAGTTCTTC
CDR3aa: CAWTNGASGRTGNEQFF

d_gene: .
len: 14
abundance: many
j_gene: TRBJ2-5
v_gene: TRBV24-1
CDR3nt: TGTGCCACCAATTCAGGGGATAGGCAAGAGACCCAGTACTTC
CDR3aa: CATNSGDRQETQYF

d_gene: .
len: 14
abundance: many
j_gene: TRBJ1-1
v_gene: TRBV7-8
CDR3nt: TGTGCCAGCAGCCCCAGGGGACTACTACGGGAAGCTTTCTTT
CDR3aa: CASSPRGLLREAFF

d_gene: .
len: 15
abundance: .
j_gene: TRBJ2-5
v_gene: TRBV7-2
CDR3nt: TGTGCCAGCAGCTTAGACGGGGGGCGATGGGAGACCCAGTACTTC
CDR3aa: CASSLDGGRWETQYF

d_gene: TRBD1
len: 19
abundance: many
j_gene: TRBJ2-1
v_gene: TRBV5-1
CDR3nt: TGCGCCAGCAGCTTGTTTGGGACAGGGTCTCTACGTAGTGACAATGAGCAGTTCTTC
CDR3aa: CASSLFGTGSLRSDNEQFF

d_gene: TRBD2
len: 15
abundance: many
j_gene: TRBJ2-1
v_gene: TRBV4-1
CDR3nt: TGCGCCAGCAGTTCCGGCGGGAGGGCCGGGGATGAGCAGTTCTTC
CDR3aa: CASSSGGRAGDEQFF

d_gene: TRBD1
len: 17
abundance: many
j_gene: TRBJ2-2
v_gene: TRBV5-6
CDR3nt: TGTGCCAGCAGCCCGGACAGGGCTCGGGCGAACACCGGGGAGCTGTTTTTT
CDR3aa: CASSPDRARANTGELFF

d_gene: TRBD1
len: 16
abundance: many
j_gene: TRBJ1-2
v_gene: TRBV4-1
CDR3nt: TGCGCCAGCAGAGGCGACAAGACAGGGGAGGGATATGGCTACACCTTC
CDR3aa: CASRGDKTGEGYGYTF

d_gene: .
len: 16
abundance: many
j_gene: TRBJ2-2
v_gene: TRBV5-1
CDR3nt: TGCGCCAGCAGCTCGTCCGGGACACTTAACACCGGGGAGCTGTTTTTT
CDR3aa: CASSSSGTLNTGELFF

d_gene: TRBD2
len: 14
abundance: many
j_gene: TRBJ2-7
v_gene: TRBV12-5
CDR3nt: TGTGCTAGTGCCTACGGCGGGAGTAGGTACGAGCAGTACTTC
CDR3aa: CASAYGGSRYEQYF

d_gene: TRBD2
len: 16
abundance: many
j_gene: TRBJ2-1
v_gene: TRBV4-1
CDR3nt: TGCGCCAGCAGCCAAGTGGCTAGCGGTGACTACAATGAGCAGTTCTTC
CDR3aa: CASSQVASGDYNEQFF

d_gene: TRBD1
len: 15
abundance: many
j_gene: TRBJ1-6
v_gene: TRBV6-2/TRBV6-3
CDR3nt: TGTGCCAGCTGTGAAGAGGACAGGGTCAATTCACCCCTCCACTTT
CDR3aa: CASCEEDRVNSPLHF

d_gene: TRBD2
len: 19
abundance: many
j_gene: TRBJ2-2
v_gene: TRBV20-1
CDR3nt: TGCAGTGCTCCTCCGGGACTAGCGGGAGTGTCGGGGAACACCGGGGAGCTGTTTTTT
CDR3aa: CSAPPGLAGVSGNTGELFF

d_gene: .
len: 13
abundance: .
j_gene: TRBJ2-3
v_gene: TRBV11-2
CDR3nt: TGTGCCAGCAGCTTACCAGCGGGAGATACGCAGTATTTT
CDR3aa: CASSLPAGDTQYF

d_gene: TRBD2
len: 14
abundance: many
j_gene: TRBJ2-7
v_gene: TRBV13
CDR3nt: TGTGCCAGCAGCGCCAGCGGGATTACCTACGAGCAGTACTTC
CDR3aa: CASSASGITYEQYF

d_gene: .
len: 13
abundance: .
j_gene: TRBJ1-1
v_gene: TRBV12-3/TRBV12-4
CDR3nt: TGTGCCAGCAGTTGGGTAAGAAATACTGAAGCTTTCTTT
CDR3aa: CASSWVRNTEAFF

d_gene: .
len: 17
abundance: many
j_gene: TRBJ2-3
v_gene: TRBV24-1
CDR3nt: TGTGCCACCAGTGATTTAGATGAGGCGGCTAGCACAGATACGCAGTATTTT
CDR3aa: CATSDLDEAASTDTQYF

d_gene: TRBD1
len: 14
abundance: once
j_gene: TRBJ2-2
v_gene: TRBV28
CDR3nt: TGTGCCAGCAGTCCGGGACAGGGGATCAACGAGCTGTTTTTT
CDR3aa: CASSPGQGINELFF

d_gene: TRBD1
len: 23
abundance: .
j_gene: TRBJ1-2
v_gene: TRBV29-1
CDR3nt: TGCAGCGTTGGGGGCGGGACAGGGGAGAACACTGAAGCTTTCTTATGTGCTAACTATGGCTACACCTTC
CDR3aa: CSVGGGTGENTEAFLCANYGYTF

d_gene: .
len: 14
abundance: many
j_gene: TRBJ2-7
v_gene: TRBV19
CDR3nt: TGTGCCAGTAGTCGCGGGGCAGAAACTTACGAGCAGTACTTC
CDR3aa: CASSRGAETYEQYF

d_gene: .
len: 14
abundance: many
j_gene: TRBJ2-3
v_gene: TRBV9
CDR3nt: TGTGCCAGCAGCCCCTCCAGCCCACGGGATACGCAGTATTTT
CDR3aa: CASSPSSPRDTQYF

d_gene: .
len: 15
abundance: .
j_gene: TRBJ1-5
v_gene: TRBV2
CDR3nt: TGTGCCAGCAGAAGAGACAGTTATGGTAATCAGCCCCAGCATTTT
CDR3aa: CASRRDSYGNQPQHF

d_gene: .
len: 15
abundance: many
j_gene: TRBJ2-3
v_gene: TRBV7-3
CDR3nt: TGTGCCAGCAGCTTAATTCACAGGCTCACAGATACGCAGTATTTT
CDR3aa: CASSLIHRLTDTQYF

d_gene: .
len: 15
abundance: once
j_gene: TRBJ2-1
v_gene: TRBV9
CDR3nt: TGTGCCAGCAGCGTAGCAGCGGGTCTAAACGATGAGCAGTTCTTC
CDR3aa: CASSVAAGLNDEQFF

d_gene: .
len: 11
abundance: many
j_gene: TRBJ2-4
v_gene: TRBV6-2/TRBV6-3
CDR3nt: TGTGCCAGTACCGCCAAAAACATTCAGTACTTC
CDR3aa: CASTAKNIQYF

d_gene: TRBD2
len: 16
abundance: many
j_gene: TRBJ2-1
v_gene: TRBV10-2
CDR3nt: TGCGCCAGCAGTGAATGGAGCGGGAGGGACGTGCGTGAGCAGTTCTTC
CDR3aa: CASSEWSGRDVREQFF

d_gene: .
len: 11
abundance: many
j_gene: TRBJ2-7
v_gene: TRBV6-1
CDR3nt: TGTGCCAGCAGGAGGGGGACCGAGCAGTACTTC
CDR3aa: CASRRGTEQYF

d_gene: .
len: 14
abundance: once
j_gene: TRBJ2-3
v_gene: TRBV4-1
CDR3nt: TGCGCCAGCAGCCAAGAAGCGGAAGGGGATATGCAGTATTTT
CDR3aa: CASSQEAEGDMQYF

d_gene: .
len: 13
abundance: .
j_gene: TRBJ1-2
v_gene: TRBV29-1
CDR3nt: TGCAGCGTTGATCTGGCAGCCTCGGATGGCTACACCTTC
CDR3aa: CSVDLAASDGYTF

d_gene: TRBD1
len: 15
abundance: many
j_gene: TRBJ1-6
v_gene: TRBV7-9
CDR3nt: TGTGCCAGCAGCCAGGGGGTTCATGAAAATTCACCCCTCCACTTT
CDR3aa: CASSQGVHENSPLHF

d_gene: .
len: 12
abundance: .
j_gene: TRBJ2-7
v_gene: TRBV11-2
CDR3nt: TGTGCCAGCGGCTCCCACTCCTACGGGCAGTACTTC
CDR3aa: CASGSHSYGQYF

d_gene: TRBD2
len: 13
abundance: .
j_gene: TRBJ2-1
v_gene: TRBV6-2/TRBV6-3
CDR3nt: TGTGCCAGCAGCCGACTAGCGGCGGTCGGCCAGTTCTTC
CDR3aa: CASSRLAAVGQFF

d_gene: TRBD2
len: 15
abundance: many
j_gene: TRBJ2-1
v_gene: TRBV28
CDR3nt: TGTGCCAGCAGGGAGGGACTAGCAGCTTACAATGAGCAGTTCTTC
CDR3aa: CASREGLAAYNEQFF

d_gene: .
len: 14
abundance: many
j_gene: TRBJ1-6
v_gene: TRBV3-1
CDR3nt: TGTGCCAGCAGCAAGGGGAGGGATAATTCACCCCTCCACTTT
CDR3aa: CASSKGRDNSPLHF

d_gene: TRBD2
len: 15
abundance: many
j_gene: TRBJ2-5
v_gene: TRBV19
CDR3nt: TGTGCCACAAACACCCGGGGACTAGCGCAAGAGACCCAGTACTTC
CDR3aa: CATNTRGLAQETQYF

d_gene: TRBD2
len: 13
abundance: .
j_gene: TRBJ2-1
v_gene: TRBV10-1
CDR3nt: TGCGCCAGCAGTCTAGGGACTAGCGGGGAGCGGTTCTTC
CDR3aa: CASSLGTSGERFF

d_gene: TRBD1
len: 13
abundance: many
j_gene: TRBJ2-7
v_gene: TRBV18
CDR3nt: TGTGCCAGCTCCCCTGGACAGGGCTGGGAGCAGTACTTC
CDR3aa: CASSPGQGWEQYF

d_gene: TRBD2
len: 17
abundance: .
j_gene: TRBJ2-1
v_gene: TRBV4-2
CDR3nt: TGTGCCAGCAGCCCCCTGACTAGCGGGAGCTACCACAATGAGCAGTTCTTC
CDR3aa: CASSPLTSGSYHNEQFF

d_gene: .
len: 11
abundance: many
j_gene: TRBJ1-6
v_gene: TRBV20-1
CDR3nt: TGCAGTGTACAAGGGGCAGGACCCCTCCACTTT
CDR3aa: CSVQGAGPLHF

d_gene: .
len: 15
abundance: many
j_gene: TRBJ2-2
v_gene: TRBV6-6
CDR3nt: TGTGCCAGCAGTTACGGTCTAGCAAACACCGGGGAGCTGTTTTTT
CDR3aa: CASSYGLANTGELFF